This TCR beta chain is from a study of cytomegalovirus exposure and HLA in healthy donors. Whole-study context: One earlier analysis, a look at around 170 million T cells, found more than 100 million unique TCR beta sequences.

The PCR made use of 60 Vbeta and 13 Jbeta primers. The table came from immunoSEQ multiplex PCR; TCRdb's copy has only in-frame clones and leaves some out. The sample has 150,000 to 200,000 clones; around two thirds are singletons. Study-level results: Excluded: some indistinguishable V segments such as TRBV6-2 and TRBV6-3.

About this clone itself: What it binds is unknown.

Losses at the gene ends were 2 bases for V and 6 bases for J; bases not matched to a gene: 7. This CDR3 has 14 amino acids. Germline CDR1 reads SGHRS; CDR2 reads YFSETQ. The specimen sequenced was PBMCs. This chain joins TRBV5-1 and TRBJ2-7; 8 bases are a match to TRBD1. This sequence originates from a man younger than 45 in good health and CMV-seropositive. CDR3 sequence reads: CASSFTGGSPEQYF. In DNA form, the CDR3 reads TGCGCCAGCAGCTTTACAGGGGGTTCCCCCGAGCAGTACTTC.